This T cell receptor beta chain originates from a study of CD8 T cells in Susac syndrome. Turning to the study itself: Intravenous immunoglobulin alone or corticosteroids were being given to patients with Susac syndrome at blood draw, unless they were therapy-naive.

After extraction with the RNeasy kit, about 0.45 to 1 ug of the RNA was reverse transcribed using random hexamers. An immunoSEQ multiplex PCR generated amplified TCR beta CDR3 products spanning 54 Vbeta and 13 Jbeta. TCRdb processed the immunoSEQ multiplex PCR reads anew with MiXCR; each CDR3 protein has one entry. This table has 130,000 to 150,000 distinct CDR3 sequences, more than 90% appearing once. V was pared by 0 bases and J by 7 bases, with 10 bases between. CDR3 length: 14 residues. Germline loops: CDR1 SGHVS, CDR2 FNYEAQ. The sequenced sample consisted of CD4+ T cells from PBMCs. V and J are TRBV7-6 and TRBJ2-1; the D gene could be TRBD1 or TRBD2 (5 bases each). This clonotype was sampled from a human donor with Susac syndrome. The CDR3 coding sequence is TGTGCCAGCAGCTTAGCGGGGACGCAGAATGAGCAGTTCTTC. It encodes CASSLAGTQNEQFF.